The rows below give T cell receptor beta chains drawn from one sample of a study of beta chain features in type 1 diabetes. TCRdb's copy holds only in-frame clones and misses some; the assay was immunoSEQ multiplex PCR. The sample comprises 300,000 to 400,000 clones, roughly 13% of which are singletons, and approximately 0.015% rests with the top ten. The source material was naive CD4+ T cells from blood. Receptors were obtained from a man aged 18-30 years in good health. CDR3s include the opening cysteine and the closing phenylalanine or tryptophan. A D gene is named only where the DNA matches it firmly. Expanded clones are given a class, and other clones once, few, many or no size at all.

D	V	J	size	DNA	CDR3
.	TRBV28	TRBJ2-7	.	TGTGCCAGCAGTACAGTCTACGAGCAGTACTTC	CASSTVYEQYF
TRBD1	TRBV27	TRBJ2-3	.	TGTGCCAGCAGTGTACTCTGGGACAGGGGGCTAACAGATACGCAGTATTTT	CASSVLWDRGLTDTQYF
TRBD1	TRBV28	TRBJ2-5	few	TGTGCCAGCAGGGGACAGGGCCAAGAGACCCAGTACTTC	CASRGQGQETQYF
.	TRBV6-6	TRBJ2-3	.	TGTGCCAGTAAAACGGCGGGCACAGATACGCAGTATTTT	CASKTAGTDTQYF
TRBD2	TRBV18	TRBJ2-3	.	TGTGCCAGCTCACCGAGCGGGACGACTCGCACAGATACGCAGTATTTT	CASSPSGTTRTDTQYF
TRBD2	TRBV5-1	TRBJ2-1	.	TGCGCCAGCAGCTCGACTAGCCTTTCCTACAATGAGCAGTTCTTC	CASSSTSLSYNEQFF
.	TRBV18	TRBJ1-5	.	TGTGCCAGCTCACCCTTAGCGGGTTACGGCAATCAGCCCCAGCATTTT	CASSPLAGYGNQPQHF
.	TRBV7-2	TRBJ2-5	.	TGTGCCAGCAGCTTAAGGCAGGGCATAGCGGAAGAGACCCAGTACTTC	CASSLRQGIAEETQYF
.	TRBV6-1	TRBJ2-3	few	TGTGCCACCACCCGGGGAGGTGGAGATACGCAGTATTTT	CATTRGGGDTQYF
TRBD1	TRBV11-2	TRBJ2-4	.	TGTGCCAGCAGCTGGGCCCTACAGGGGGGCATTCAGTACTTC	CASSWALQGGIQYF
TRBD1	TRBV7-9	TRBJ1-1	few	TGTGCCAGCAGCTTCGGGCAGGGGGCATCTGAAGCTTTCTTT	CASSFGQGASEAFF
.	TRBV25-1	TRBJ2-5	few	TGTGCCAGCAGTGAATACAGGACGGGGGAAGAGACCCAGTACTTC	CASSEYRTGEETQYF
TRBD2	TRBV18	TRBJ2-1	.	TGTGCCAGCTCAGGGGGACTAGCGGGAGGACCTTATTTGAATGAGCAGTTCTTC	CASSGGLAGGPYLNEQFF
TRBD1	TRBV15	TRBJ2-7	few	TGTGCCACCAGCAGAGAGGGGACAGGCTCCTACGAGCAGTACTTC	CATSREGTGSYEQYF
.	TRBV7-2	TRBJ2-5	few	TGTGCCAGCAGCTTAGGACATATAGGCCAAGAGACCCAGTACTTC	CASSLGHIGQETQYF
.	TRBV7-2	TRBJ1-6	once	TGTGCCAGCAGCTTAGAGCAGGTGTGGACACTCCTCCACTTT	CASSLEQVWTLLHF
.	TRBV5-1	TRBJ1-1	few	TGCGCCAGCAGCTTCGGGAAGAACACTGAAGCTTTCTTT	CASSFGKNTEAFF
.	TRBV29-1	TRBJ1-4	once	TGCAGCGTTGCCCGACACGCTAATGAAAAACTGTTTTTT	CSVARHANEKLFF
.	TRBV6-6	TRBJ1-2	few	TGTGCCAGCAGCCTCCGGCGGATACTAACCTGGACCTTC	CASSLRRILTWTF
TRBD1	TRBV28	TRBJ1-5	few	TGTGCCAGCCTCGACAGGGCACATCAGCCCCAGCATTTT	CASLDRAHQPQHF
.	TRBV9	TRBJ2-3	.	TGTGCCAGCAGCGTAGGAGCTGGTTTTCCGGGCACAGATACGCAGTATTTT	CASSVGAGFPGTDTQYF
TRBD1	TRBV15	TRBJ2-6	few	TGTGCCACCAGCAGAGGGAACAGGGGATGGGCTGGGGCCAACGTCCTGACTTTC	CATSRGNRGWAGANVLTF
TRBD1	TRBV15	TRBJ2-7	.	TGTGCCACCAGCAGAAGTAGGGGGCCCACTCCGATTTACGAGCAGTACTTC	CATSRSRGPTPIYEQYF
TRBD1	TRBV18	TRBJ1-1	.	TGTGCCAGCTCCCCCGGGACAGGGGCGGTCGTGGCTTTCTTT	CASSPGTGAVVAFF
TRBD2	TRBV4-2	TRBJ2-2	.	TGTGCCAGCAGCCACACTAGCGGGGGGCCGAACACCGGGGAGCTGTTTTTT	CASSHTSGGPNTGELFF
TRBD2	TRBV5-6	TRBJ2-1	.	TGTGCCAGCAGCTTGGCCGGGTTAAGCGGGAGTAAGAATGAGCAGTTCTTC	CASSLAGLSGSKNEQFF
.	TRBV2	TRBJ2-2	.	TGTGCCAGCAGTGGAGGAGGAACCGGGGAGCTGTTTTTT	CASSGGGTGELFF
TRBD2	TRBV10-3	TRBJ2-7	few	TGTGCCATCAGCGACGGGGGGAGTGACGAGCAGTACTTC	CAISDGGSDEQYF
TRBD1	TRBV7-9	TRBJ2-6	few	TGTGCCAGCAGCTTTAAGGGCAGGGGGTCTGGGGCCAACGTCCTGACTTTC	CASSFKGRGSGANVLTF
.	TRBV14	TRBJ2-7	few	TGTGCCAGCAGCCAAGCAGCAACTATCACCTACGAGCAGTACTTC	CASSQAATITYEQYF
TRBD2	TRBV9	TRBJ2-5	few	TGTGCCAGCAGCCCTCGGGGGCGGGAGGATAAAGAGACCCAGTACTTC	CASSPRGREDKETQYF
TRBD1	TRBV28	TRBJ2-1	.	TGTGCCAGCAGTGGCTATTTAGGGACAGGACGCGAGCAGTTCTTC	CASSGYLGTGREQFF